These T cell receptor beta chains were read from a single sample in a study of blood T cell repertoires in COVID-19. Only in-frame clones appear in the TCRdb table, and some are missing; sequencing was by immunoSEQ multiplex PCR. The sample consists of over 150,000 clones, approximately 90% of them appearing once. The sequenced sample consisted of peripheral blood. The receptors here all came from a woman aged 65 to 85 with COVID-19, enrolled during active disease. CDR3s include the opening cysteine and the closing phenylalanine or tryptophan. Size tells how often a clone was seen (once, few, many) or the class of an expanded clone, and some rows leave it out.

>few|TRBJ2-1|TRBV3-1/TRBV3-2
CASSHYGGAESVEQFF
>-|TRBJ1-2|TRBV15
CATSRDEAGTPRSYTF
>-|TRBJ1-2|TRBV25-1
CASSPSTQFGYTF
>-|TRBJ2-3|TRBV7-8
CASSTTRGRGTDTQYF
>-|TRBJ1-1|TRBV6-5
CASSRVSEAFF
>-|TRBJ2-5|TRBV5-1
CASSLEWDRGRETQYF
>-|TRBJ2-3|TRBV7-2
CASSLDLPSGDTQYF
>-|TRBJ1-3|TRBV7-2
CASSLPGGFLSGNTIYF
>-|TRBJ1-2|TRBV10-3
CAISPTARDRVDGYTF
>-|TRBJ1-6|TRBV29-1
CSAGEAGDSPLHF
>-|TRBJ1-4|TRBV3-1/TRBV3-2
CASSQEHNTGMGEKLFF
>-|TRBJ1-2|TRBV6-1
CASSEAGSPRLRYYGYTF
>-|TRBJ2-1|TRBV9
CASSARQSGDNEQFF
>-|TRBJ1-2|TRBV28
CASSLRGSGNANYGYTF
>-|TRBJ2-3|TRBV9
CASSVVGRDTDTQYF
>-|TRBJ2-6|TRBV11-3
CASSPRGETGANVLTF
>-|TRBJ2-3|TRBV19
CASSTPSEAGGHTDTQYF
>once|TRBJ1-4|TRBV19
CASSIRSSTNEKLFF
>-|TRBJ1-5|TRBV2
CASSGLSPGTGGVQPQHF
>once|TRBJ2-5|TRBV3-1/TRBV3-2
CASSDAVWGSGGSGETQYF
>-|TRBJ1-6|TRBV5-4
CASSHLQGEGSPLHF
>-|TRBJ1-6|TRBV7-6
CASSLRQTSDSPLHF
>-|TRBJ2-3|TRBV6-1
CASSDAPPSGGGRDTQYF
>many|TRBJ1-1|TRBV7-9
CASSLGQRTEAFF
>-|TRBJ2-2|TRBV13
CASSLTAGGPGELFF
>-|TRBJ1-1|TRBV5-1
CASSLERRVAFF
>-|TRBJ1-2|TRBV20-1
CSASGNGYTF
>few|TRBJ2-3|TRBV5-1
CASSRGILAGGTDTQYF
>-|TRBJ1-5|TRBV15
CATSRTYPGPQHF
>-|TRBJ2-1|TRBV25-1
CASSEFRNNEQFF
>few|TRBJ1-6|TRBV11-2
CASTLHNSPLHF
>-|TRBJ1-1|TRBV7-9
CASSFLTTEAFF
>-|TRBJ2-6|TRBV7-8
CASSQGLGLPSGANVLTF
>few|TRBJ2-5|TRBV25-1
CASSAQDREQSQETQYF
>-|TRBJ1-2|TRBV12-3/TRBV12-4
CASSPRTGDGYTF
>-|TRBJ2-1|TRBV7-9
CASSLGGPYNEQFF
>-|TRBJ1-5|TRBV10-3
CAISETGTESNQPQHF
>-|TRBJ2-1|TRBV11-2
CASSLRAGGNNEQFF
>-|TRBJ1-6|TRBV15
CATSISAPGVPLHF
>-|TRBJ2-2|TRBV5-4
CASSQDRVAVGELFF
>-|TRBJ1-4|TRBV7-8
CASSLRPGGQGEKLFF
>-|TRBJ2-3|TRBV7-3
CASSLLQGSSDTQYF
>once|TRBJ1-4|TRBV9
CASSAATGGLNEKLFF
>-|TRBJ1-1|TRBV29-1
CSASTGVGTEAFF
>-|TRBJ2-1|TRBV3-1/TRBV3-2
CASGQEGGGYNEQFF
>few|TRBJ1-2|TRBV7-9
CASSQGQDYGYTF
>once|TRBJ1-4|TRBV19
CASSMGPATNEKLFF
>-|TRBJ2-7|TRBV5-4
CHFSSGGAYEQYF
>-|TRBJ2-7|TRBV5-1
CASRGTSGGLPVYEQYF